This T cell receptor (beta chain) was retrieved from a study of Tregs in tolerant kidney transplant recipients. The V gene's germline CDR1 is SGHTS and CDR2 YDEGEE. The CDR3 spans 10 residues. V lost 7 bases, J lost 10 bases, and 11 bases lay in between. Whole-study findings and limits: In tolerant patients, donor-specific Tregs outgrew total Tregs, suggesting antigen-driven expansion.

Concerning this clone: The antigen remains undetermined.

Assay used: immunoSEQ multiplex PCR; TCRdb lists only in-frame clones, some missing. The table records about 66,000 clones, around 90% of them present only once. This specimen was CD8+ T cells from blood, taken before the transplant. V gene TRBV5-8 combines with J gene TRBJ1-1, with no clear D. This clonotype was sampled from a human donor who received a combined kidney and bone marrow transplant. The CDR3 coding sequence is TGTGCCAGCCGCCTTTGGCCAGCTTTCTTT. It encodes CASRLWPAFF.